The T cell receptor beta chain under discussion was sequenced for a study of blood T cell repertoires in COVID-19. On the study more broadly: Samples taken during acute and convalescent COVID-19 were collected in the United States, Italy and Spain. PBMCs, B-cell-depleted T cells, or T cells were the source of the cDNA or gDNA that made up the material.

This clone occurred once. Authors' data handling: The assay estimated nucleated cells by amplifying reference gene primers. Produced via immunoSEQ multiplex PCR; TCRdb's table is partial and in-frame only. The V and J calls and clone size were taken over from that table, and D and trimming were inferred from the DNA. Of a few hundred thousand clones listed, around 87% are singletons. The CDR3 is made up of 14 amino acids. Trimming took 2 bases from V and 10 from J; bases not matched to a gene: 3. The germline gives CDR1 SEHNR, CDR2 FQNEAQ (reference sequence). Sequenced input: peripheral blood. This TCR was sampled from a woman aged 50 to 60 with acute or convalescent COVID-19. The rearrangement joins TRBV7-9 to TRBJ1-6; TRBD1 agrees at 9 bases. The CDR3 sequence is CASSLRGQGSPLHF. CDR3 coding DNA: TGTGCCAGCAGCTTACGGGGACAGGGCTCACCCCTCCACTTT.